The 8 T cell receptor beta chains reported below all come from one sample, sequenced in a study of a mutant IDH1 vaccine in newly diagnosed glioma. The assay was immunoSEQ multiplex PCR, and TCRdb's table has in-frame clones only and misses some. The sample holds around 78,000 clones, 75% to 85% seen once. This sample's time point: week 23, last vaccination. Vaccination comprised doses that each held 300 ug of mutant IDH1 20-mer peptide, plus topical imiquimod. These receptors' antigens are unknown. The source material was PBMCs, sampled from a glioma patient whose treatment included an IDH1 peptide vaccine. The receptors here all came from a man aged 25 to 40 with glioma. Some clones in this sample may be carry-over from other donors' samples.

This clone was counted only a few times. The rearrangement uses TRBV5-6 and TRBJ2-2; TRBD2 might be the D (5 bases). Germline CDR1 SGHDT, CDR2 YYEEEE. There are 15 residues in the CDR3. V was shortened by 0 bases and J by 6 bases, with 12 bases between the two germline ends. This CDR3 is CASSLVRGPAGELFF. The CDR3 nucleotides are TGTGCCAGCAGCTTGGTCCGAGGGCCGGCCGGGGAGCTGTTTTTT.

The V gene is TRBV28, the J gene TRBJ2-1; 9 positions agree with TRBD2. CDR3 length: 16 residues. Trimming cost V 6 bases and J 4 bases; bases outside gene matches: 10. The V gene's germline CDR1 is MDHEN and CDR2 SYDVKM. CDR3 coding DNA: TGTGCCAGCAGGGGACAGCGGGAGGTACCATACAATGAGCAGTTCTTC. Translated, it gives CASRGQREVPYNEQFF.

This clone was seen once. The chain combines TRBV30 with TRBJ2-3; 8 nucleotides agree with TRBD1. After removal of 2 bases from V and 1 base from J, the junction contained 5 bases not matched to a gene. The CDR3 contains 15 residues. CDR1 is GTSNPN, CDR2 SVGIG, per germline (reference sequence). The CDR3 region has the DNA TGTGCCTGGAGTAGACAGGGGCTCCGCACAGATACGCAGTATTTT. It yields the protein CAWSRQGLRTDTQYF. The full variable domain, with the rest looked up from reference TRBV30 and TRBJ2-3, is SQTIHQWPATLVQPVGSPLSLECTVEGTSNPNLYWYRQAAGRGLQLLFYSVGIGQISSEVPQNLSASRPQDRQFILSSKKLLLSDSGFYLCAWSRQGLRTDTQYFGPGTRLTVL.

This chain connects TRBV18 to TRBJ1-5, with TRBD1 matching over 12 bases. This CDR3 has 14 amino acids. V was pared by 6 bases and J by 5 bases, with 2 bases of the junction left unmatched. Germline V gene data show CDR1 as KGHSH and CDR2 as LQKENI. CDR3 loop: CASSGQGADQPQHF. Here the CDR3 DNA reads TGTGCCAGCTCGGGACAGGGGGCAGATCAGCCCCAGCATTTT.

This chain joins TRBV6-6 and TRBJ2-7; 8 nucleotides match TRBD2. The germline gives CDR1 MNHNY, CDR2 SVGAGI (reference sequence). The V gene end was trimmed by 6 bases and the J gene end by 7 bases; junction bases not matched to a gene: 14. There are 15 residues in the CDR3. CDR3 coding DNA: TGTGCCAGCAGCCCCGAGGGAGCGGGAGCCCGTGAGCAGTACTTC. As protein: CASSPEGAGAREQYF.

The chain joins TRBV28 to TRBJ2-7; TRBD2 is a possible D gene (6 bases). The CDR3 length is 12 residues. CDR1 is MDHEN and CDR2 is SYDVKM in the germline V gene. V dropped 6 bases and J dropped 6 bases, with 12 bases sitting between them. As DNA, the CDR3 is TGTGCCAGCAGCCTCGGGGGTACCGAGCAGTACTTC. It codes for CASSLGGTEQYF.

In this sample, this clone turned up a few times. The chain employs TRBV4-3 and TRBJ1-5, with D unclear. The CDR3 covers 14 residues. Germline CDR1 LGHNA, CDR2 YSLEER. Trimming pared 0 bases from V and 6 bases from J, leaving 9 bases between. CDR3 sequence (DNA): TGCGCCAGCAGCCAAGACATATGGGGTCAGCCCCAGCATTTT. Amino acids: CASSQDIWGQPQHF.

In DNA, the CDR3 is TGTGCCAGCAGTTGGACTAGCGGTAACACCGGGGAGCTGTTTTTT. This gives the protein CASSWTSGNTGELFF. The chain uses TRBV7-2 and TRBJ2-2; 10 bases fit TRBD2. Trimming at V came to 6 bases and at J to 2 bases, leaving 3 bases not matched to a gene. The germline gives CDR1 SGHTA, CDR2 FQGNSA. The CDR3 sequence is 15 residues long.